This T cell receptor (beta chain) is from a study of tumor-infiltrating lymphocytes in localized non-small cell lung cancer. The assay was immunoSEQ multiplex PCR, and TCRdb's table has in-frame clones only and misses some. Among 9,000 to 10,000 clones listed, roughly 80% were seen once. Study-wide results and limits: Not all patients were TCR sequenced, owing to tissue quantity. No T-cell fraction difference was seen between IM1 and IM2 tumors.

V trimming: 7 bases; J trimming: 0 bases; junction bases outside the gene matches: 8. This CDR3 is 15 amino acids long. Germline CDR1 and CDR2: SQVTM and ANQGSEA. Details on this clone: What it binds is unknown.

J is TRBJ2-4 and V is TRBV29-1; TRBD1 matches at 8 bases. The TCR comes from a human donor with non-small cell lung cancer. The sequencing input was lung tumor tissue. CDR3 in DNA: TGCAGCGCGACGGGACAGGCACTAGCCAAAAACATTCAGTACTTC. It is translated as CSATGQALAKNIQYF.